This T cell receptor beta chain appears in the sequencing data of a study of blood T cell repertoires in COVID-19. Study information: The United States, Italy and Spain were the sources of the acute and convalescent COVID-19 samples. From T cells, B-cell-depleted T cells, or PBMCs came the material, which was cDNA or gDNA.

V lost 1 base to trimming and J lost 4 bases, with 14 bases between them. Germline assignment: CDR1 SEHNR and CDR2 FQNEAQ (reference sequence). This CDR3 spans 15 amino acids. Authors' analysis steps: For nucleated cells, counts were estimated from reference gene primer amplification. The table came from immunoSEQ multiplex PCR; TCRdb's copy has only in-frame clones and leaves some out. For V, J and clone size, that table is used; D and trimming come from the DNA. The table shows 100,000 or so clones, with roughly 90% occurring only once. Followed longitudinally, the Seattle patients had been enrolled during active infection.

Sequencing was performed on peripheral blood. The rearrangement joins TRBV7-9 to TRBJ2-7; D may be TRBD2 (7 bases). This clonotype was obtained from a woman between 50 and 59 years old with COVID-19, enrolled during active disease. For the CDR3, the DNA is TGTGCCAGCAGCTTAGAGGGGGGGCAATCTTACGAGCAGTACTTC. This codes for CASSLEGGQSYEQYF.